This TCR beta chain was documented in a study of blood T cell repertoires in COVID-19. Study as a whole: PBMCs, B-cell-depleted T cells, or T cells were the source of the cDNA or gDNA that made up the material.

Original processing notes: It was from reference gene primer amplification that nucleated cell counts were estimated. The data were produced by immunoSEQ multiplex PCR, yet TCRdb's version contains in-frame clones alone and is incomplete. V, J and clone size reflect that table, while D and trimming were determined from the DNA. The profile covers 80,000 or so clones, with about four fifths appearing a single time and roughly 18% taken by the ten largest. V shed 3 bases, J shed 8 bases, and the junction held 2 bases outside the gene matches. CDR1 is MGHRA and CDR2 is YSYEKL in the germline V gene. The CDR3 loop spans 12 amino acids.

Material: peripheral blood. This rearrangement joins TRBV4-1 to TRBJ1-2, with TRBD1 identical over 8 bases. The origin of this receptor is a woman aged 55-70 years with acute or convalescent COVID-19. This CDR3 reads CASSHGQGGYTF. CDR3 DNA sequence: TGCGCCAGCAGCCACGGACAGGGCGGCTACACCTTC.